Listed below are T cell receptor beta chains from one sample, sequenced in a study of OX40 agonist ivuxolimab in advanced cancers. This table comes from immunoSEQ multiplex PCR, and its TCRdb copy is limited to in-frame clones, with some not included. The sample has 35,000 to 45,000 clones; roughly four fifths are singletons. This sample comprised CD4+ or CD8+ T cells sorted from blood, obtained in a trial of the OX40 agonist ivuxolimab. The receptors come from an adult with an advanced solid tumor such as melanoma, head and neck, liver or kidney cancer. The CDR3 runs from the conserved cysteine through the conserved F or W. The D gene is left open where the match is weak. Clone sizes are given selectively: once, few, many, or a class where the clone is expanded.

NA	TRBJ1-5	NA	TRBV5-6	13	CASSRTDNQPQHF	TGTGCCAGCAGCAGGACCGACAATCAGCCCCAGCATTTT
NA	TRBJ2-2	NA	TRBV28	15	CASRSGVRNTGELFF	TGTGCCAGCAGGTCAGGGGTGCGGAACACCGGGGAGCTGTTTTTT
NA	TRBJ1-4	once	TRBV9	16	CASSGPPNTANEKLFF	TGTGCCAGCAGCGGCCCCCCAAACACGGCTAATGAAAAACTGTTTTTT
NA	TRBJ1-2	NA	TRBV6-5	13	CASSYSTGDGYTF	TGTGCCAGCAGTTACTCGACGGGTGATGGCTACACCTTC
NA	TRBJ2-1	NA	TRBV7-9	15	CASSPDSVSRGEQFF	TGTGCCAGCAGCCCCGACTCAGTAAGTAGGGGTGAGCAGTTCTTC
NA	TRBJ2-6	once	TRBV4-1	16	CASFRLAPSGANVLTF	TGCGCCAGCTTCCGGCTAGCTCCTTCTGGGGCCAACGTCCTGACTTTC
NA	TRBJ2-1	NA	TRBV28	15	CASSFSGYRGNEQFF	TGTGCCAGCAGTTTCTCTGGTTACCGAGGCAATGAGCAGTTCTTC
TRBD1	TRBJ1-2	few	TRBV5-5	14	CASSWLGQDYGYTF	TGTGCCAGCAGCTGGTTGGGACAGGACTATGGCTACACCTTC
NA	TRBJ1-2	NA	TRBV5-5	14	CASSPGGSSYGYTF	TGTGCCAGCAGCCCCGGGGGCTCGAGCTATGGCTACACCTTC
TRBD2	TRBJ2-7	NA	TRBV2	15	CASSESSGGSYEQYF	TGTGCCAGCAGTGAATCTAGCGGGGGTTCCTACGAGCAGTACTTC
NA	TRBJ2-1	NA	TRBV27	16	CASSLGRGRSYNEQFF	TGTGCCAGCAGTTTAGGGCGGGGCCGGTCCTACAATGAGCAGTTCTTC
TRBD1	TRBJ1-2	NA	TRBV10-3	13	CAMGTDINYGYTF	TGTGCCATGGGGACAGACATTAACTATGGCTACACCTTC
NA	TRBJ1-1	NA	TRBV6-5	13	CASRPGLNTEAFF	TGTGCCAGCAGGCCCGGACTGAACACTGAAGCTTTCTTT
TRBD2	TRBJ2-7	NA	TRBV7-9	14	CASSEGLASYEQYF	TGTGCCAGCAGCGAGGGACTAGCTTCTTACGAGCAGTACTTC
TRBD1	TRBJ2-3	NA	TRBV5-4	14	CASSVRDRGYTQYF	TGTGCCAGCAGCGTCCGGGACAGGGGGTATACGCAGTATTTT
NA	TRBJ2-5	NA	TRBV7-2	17	CASSSLVATLGQETQYF	TGTGCCAGCAGCTCCCTGGTGGCTACGTTAGGGCAAGAGACCCAGTACTTC
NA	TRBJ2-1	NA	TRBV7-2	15	CASSLIPLEGDEQFF	TGTGCCAGCAGCTTAATTCCACTTGAAGGGGATGAGCAGTTCTTC
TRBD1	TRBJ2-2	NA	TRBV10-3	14	CAIGQGDNTGELFF	TGTGCCATCGGACAGGGGGACAACACCGGGGAGCTGTTTTTT
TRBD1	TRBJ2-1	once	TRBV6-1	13	CASGDSSYNEQFF	TGTGCCAGCGGGGACAGCTCCTACAATGAGCAGTTCTTC
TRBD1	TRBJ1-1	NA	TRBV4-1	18	CASSQQIPGQEGSTEAFF	TGCGCCAGCAGCCAGCAAATTCCGGGACAGGAGGGGAGCACTGAAGCTTTCTTT
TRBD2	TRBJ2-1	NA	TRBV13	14	CASRTSGGNNEQFF	TGTGCCAGCAGGACTAGCGGGGGGAACAATGAGCAGTTCTTC
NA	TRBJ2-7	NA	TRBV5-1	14	CASSLGGTSGEQYF	TGCGCCAGCAGCTTGGGCGGGACGTCGGGCGAGCAGTACTTC
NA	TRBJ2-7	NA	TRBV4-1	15	CASSQEVHRVAVQYF	TGCGCCAGCAGCCAAGAAGTTCACAGGGTAGCGGTGCAGTACTTC
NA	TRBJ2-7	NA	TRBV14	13	CASSQDSPYEQYF	TGTGCCAGCAGCCAAGATAGCCCCTACGAGCAGTACTTC
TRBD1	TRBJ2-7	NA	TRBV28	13	CASSQGTAPKQYF	TGTGCCAGCAGTCAGGGGACAGCCCCCAAGCAGTACTTC
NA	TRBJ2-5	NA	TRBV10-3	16	CAISGSTGSYQETQYF	TGTGCCATCAGTGGGTCCACAGGGTCCTACCAAGAGACCCAGTACTTC
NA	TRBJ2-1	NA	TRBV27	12	CASSKPDREQFF	TGTGCCAGCAGTAAACCTGACAGGGAGCAGTTCTTC
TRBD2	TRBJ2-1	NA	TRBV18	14	CASRTSGTGNEQFF	TGTGCCAGCCGGACTAGCGGGACGGGGAATGAGCAGTTCTTC
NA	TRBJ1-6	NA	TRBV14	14	CASRRQTLNSPLHF	TGTGCCAGCAGAAGACAGACCCTTAATTCACCCCTCCACTTT
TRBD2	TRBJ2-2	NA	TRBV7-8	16	CASSLETGGRTGELFF	TGTGCCAGCAGCTTAGAGACGGGAGGGCGAACCGGGGAGCTGTTTTTT
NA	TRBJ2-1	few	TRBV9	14	CASSVGGSYNEQFF	TGTGCCAGCAGCGTAGGGGGGTCCTACAATGAGCAGTTCTTC
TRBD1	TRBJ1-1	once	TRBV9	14	CASSTTGVGTEAFF	TGTGCCAGCAGCACTACAGGGGTCGGCACTGAAGCTTTCTTT
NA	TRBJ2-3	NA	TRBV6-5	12	CASSPRLDTQYF	TGTGCCAGCAGCCCGAGGCTAGATACGCAGTATTTT
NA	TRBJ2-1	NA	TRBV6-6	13	CASTGGAYNEQFF	TGTGCCAGCACTGGCGGGGCGTACAATGAGCAGTTCTTC
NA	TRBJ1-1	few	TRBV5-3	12	CARSTPYTEAFF	TGTGCCAGAAGCACTCCCTACACTGAAGCTTTCTTT
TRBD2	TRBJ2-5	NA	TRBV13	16	CASSLGSSGGPETQYF	TGTGCCAGCAGCTTAGGGAGTAGCGGGGGGCCAGAGACCCAGTACTTC
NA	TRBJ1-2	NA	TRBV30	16	CAWSVLKTLGGYGYTF	TGTGCCTGGAGTGTACTGAAGACACTTGGAGGATATGGCTACACCTTC
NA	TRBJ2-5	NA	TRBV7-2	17	CASSPVALQIPQETQYF	TGTGCCAGCAGCCCAGTGGCACTACAGATACCCCAAGAGACCCAGTACTTC
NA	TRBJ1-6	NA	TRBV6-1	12	CASTTAGSPLHF	TGTGCCAGCACTACAGCGGGTTCACCCCTCCACTTT
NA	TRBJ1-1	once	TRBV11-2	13	CASSLGGATEAFF	TGTGCCAGCAGCTTAGGGGGGGCTACTGAAGCTTTCTTT
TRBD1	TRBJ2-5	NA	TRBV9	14	CASSPSGTVETQYF	TGTGCCAGCAGCCCCTCCGGGACAGTTGAGACCCAGTACTTC
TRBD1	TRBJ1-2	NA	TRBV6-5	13	CASSQDRGNGYTF	TGTGCCAGCAGTCAAGACAGGGGAAATGGCTACACCTTC
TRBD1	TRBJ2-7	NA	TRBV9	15	CASSAGQGSTYEQYF	TGTGCCAGCAGCGCGGGACAGGGAAGTACCTACGAGCAGTACTTC
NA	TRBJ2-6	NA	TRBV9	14	CASSVAGGANVLTF	TGTGCCAGCAGCGTAGCAGGTGGGGCCAACGTCCTGACTTTC
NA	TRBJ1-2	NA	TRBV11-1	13	CASSSIAAMGYTF	TGTGCCAGCAGCTCCATTGCCGCCATGGGCTACACCTTC
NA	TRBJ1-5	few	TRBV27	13	CASSLAVRRPQHF	TGTGCCAGCAGTTTAGCCGTCAGGCGGCCCCAGCATTTT
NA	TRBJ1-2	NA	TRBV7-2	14	CASSSPTSNYGYTF	TGTGCCAGCAGCTCACCGACAAGTAACTATGGCTACACCTTC
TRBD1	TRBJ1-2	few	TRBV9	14	CASSVQDREDGYTF	TGTGCCAGCAGCGTCCAGGACAGGGAGGATGGCTACACCTTC
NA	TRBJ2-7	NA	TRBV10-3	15	CAISEPRDTGGEQYF	TGTGCCATCAGTGAGCCTAGGGACACCGGAGGCGAGCAGTACTTC
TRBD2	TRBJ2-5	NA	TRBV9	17	CASSTGTSGGPKETQYF	TGTGCCAGCAGCACGGGGACTAGCGGGGGGCCAAAAGAGACCCAGTACTTC
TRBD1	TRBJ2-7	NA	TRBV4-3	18	CASSQERNRGSPPYEQYF	TGCGCCAGCAGCCAAGAGAGGAACAGGGGCTCCCCCCCTTACGAGCAGTACTTC
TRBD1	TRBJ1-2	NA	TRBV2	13	CASSAGGSYGYTF	TGTGCCAGCAGCGCAGGGGGAAGCTATGGCTACACCTTC
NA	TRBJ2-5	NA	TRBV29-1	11	CSVGRQETQYF	TGCAGCGTTGGGCGACAAGAGACCCAGTACTTC
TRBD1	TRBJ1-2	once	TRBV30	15	CAWKRDTGVNSGYTF	TGTGCCTGGAAGAGAGACACAGGGGTCAATTCTGGCTACACCTTC
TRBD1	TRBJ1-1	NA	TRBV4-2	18	CASSQESIDRGLNTEAFF	TGTGCCAGCAGCCAAGAGAGCATTGACAGGGGGTTGAACACTGAAGCTTTCTTT
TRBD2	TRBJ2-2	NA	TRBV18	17	CASSPPLGGANTGELFF	TGTGCCAGCTCACCCCCCTTGGGGGGGGCGAACACCGGGGAGCTGTTTTTT
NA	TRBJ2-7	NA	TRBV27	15	CASSFSPTASYEQYF	TGTGCCAGCAGTTTTTCACCCACAGCCTCCTACGAGCAGTACTTC
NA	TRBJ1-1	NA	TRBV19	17	CASSFGVGWTSDTEAFF	TGTGCCAGTAGTTTCGGGGTCGGGTGGACCTCGGACACTGAAGCTTTCTTT
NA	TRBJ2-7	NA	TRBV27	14	CASSSDSFFYEQYF	TGTGCCAGCAGTTCGGACAGCTTTTTCTACGAGCAGTACTTC
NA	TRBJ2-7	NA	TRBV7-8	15	CASSLAAGSGYEQYF	TGTGCCAGCAGCTTAGCCGCAGGGAGCGGCTACGAGCAGTACTTC